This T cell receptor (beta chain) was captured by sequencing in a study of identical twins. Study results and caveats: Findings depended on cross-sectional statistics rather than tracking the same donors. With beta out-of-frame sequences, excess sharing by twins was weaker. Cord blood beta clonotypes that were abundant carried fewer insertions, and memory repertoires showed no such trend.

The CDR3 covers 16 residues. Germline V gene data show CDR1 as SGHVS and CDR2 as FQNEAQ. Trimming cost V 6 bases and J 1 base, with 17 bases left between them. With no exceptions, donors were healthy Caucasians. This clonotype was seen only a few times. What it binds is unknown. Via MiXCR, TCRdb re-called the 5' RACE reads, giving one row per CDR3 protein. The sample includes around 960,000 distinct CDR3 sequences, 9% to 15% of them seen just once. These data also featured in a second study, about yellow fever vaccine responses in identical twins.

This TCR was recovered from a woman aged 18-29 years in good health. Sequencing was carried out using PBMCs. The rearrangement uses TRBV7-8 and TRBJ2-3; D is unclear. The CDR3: CASRSLAGSGTDTQYF. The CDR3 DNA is TGTGCCAGCAGATCCCTGGCCGGCTCGGGCACAGATACGCAGTATTTT.